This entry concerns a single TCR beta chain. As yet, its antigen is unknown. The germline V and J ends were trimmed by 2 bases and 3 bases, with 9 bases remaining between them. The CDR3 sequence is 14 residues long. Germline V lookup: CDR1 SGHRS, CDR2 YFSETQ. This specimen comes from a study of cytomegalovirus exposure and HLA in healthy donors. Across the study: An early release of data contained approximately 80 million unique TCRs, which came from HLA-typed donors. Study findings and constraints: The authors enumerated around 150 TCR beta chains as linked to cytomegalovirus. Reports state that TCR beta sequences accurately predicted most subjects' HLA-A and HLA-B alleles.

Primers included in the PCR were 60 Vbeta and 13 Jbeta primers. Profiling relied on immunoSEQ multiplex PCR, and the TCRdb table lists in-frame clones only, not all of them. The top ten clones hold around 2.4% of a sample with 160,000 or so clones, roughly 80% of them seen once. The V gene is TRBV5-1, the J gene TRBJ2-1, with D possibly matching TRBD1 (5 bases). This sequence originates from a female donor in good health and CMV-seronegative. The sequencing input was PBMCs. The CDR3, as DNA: TGCGCCAGCAGCTTACAGGAGTACTACAATGAGCAGTTCTTC. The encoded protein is CASSLQEYYNEQFF.